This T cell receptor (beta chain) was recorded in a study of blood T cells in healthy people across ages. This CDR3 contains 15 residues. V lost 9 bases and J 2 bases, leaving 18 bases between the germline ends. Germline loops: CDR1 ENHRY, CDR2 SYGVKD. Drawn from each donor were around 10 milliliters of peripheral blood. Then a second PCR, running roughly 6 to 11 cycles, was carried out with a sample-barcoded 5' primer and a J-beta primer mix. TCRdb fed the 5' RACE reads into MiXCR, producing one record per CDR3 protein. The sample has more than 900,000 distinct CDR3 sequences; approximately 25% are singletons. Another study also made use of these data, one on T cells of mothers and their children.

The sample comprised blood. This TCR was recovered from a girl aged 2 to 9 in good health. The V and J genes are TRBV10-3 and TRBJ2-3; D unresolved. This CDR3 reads CAIHGWVNSTDTQYF. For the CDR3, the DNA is TGTGCCATACATGGATGGGTAAATTCCACAGATACGCAGTATTTT.